This is a list of T cell receptor beta chains from one sample in a study of blood T cell repertoires in COVID-19. Assay: immunoSEQ multiplex PCR; the TCRdb copy retains only in-frame clones and omits some. Here the sample spans roughly 200,000 clones, 88% being singletons. The sequenced material came from peripheral blood. These receptor sequences come from a man aged 18 to 30 with active or convalescent COVID-19. Both conserved end residues are part of each CDR3. The D gene is left open where the match is weak. For some rows the clone size is stated as once, few or many, or as a class when expanded; others skip it.

clone size | CDR3 length | J gene | V gene | D gene | CDR3 DNA | CDR3 protein
. | 16 | TRBJ2-6 | TRBV18 | TRBD1 | TGTGCCAGCTCGGACAGGGTTAGCTCTGGGGCCAACGTCCTGACTTTC | CASSDRVSSGANVLTF
. | 13 | TRBJ1-6 | TRBV6-5 | . | TGTGCCAGCAGACAGGTCAGCGATTCACCCCTCCACTTT | CASRQVSDSPLHF
. | 15 | TRBJ2-7 | TRBV6-2/TRBV6-3 | TRBD2 | TGTGCCAGCAGTCAAACCGGGACTACCCCATACGAGCAGTACTTC | CASSQTGTTPYEQYF
. | 16 | TRBJ1-3 | TRBV19 | . | TGTGCCAGTAGTTTAGACAGGCTGAGCTCTGGAAACACCATATATTTT | CASSLDRLSSGNTIYF
. | 15 | TRBJ1-1 | TRBV14 | . | TGTGCCAGCAGCCAGTACCGGGGGATGAACACTGAAGCTTTCTTT | CASSQYRGMNTEAFF
. | 14 | TRBJ1-3 | TRBV7-9 | . | TGTGCCAGCCAACCGAGGGGGTCTGGAAACACCATATATTTT | CASQPRGSGNTIYF
. | 13 | TRBJ2-1 | TRBV5-1 | TRBD1 | TGCGCCAGCAGCTACGGGACAGACAATGAGCAGTTCTTC | CASSYGTDNEQFF
. | 16 | TRBJ2-1 | TRBV25-1 | TRBD2 | TGTGCCAGCACCTCCTCGGGGACTAGCGGTTACAATGAGCAGTTCTTC | CASTSSGTSGYNEQFF
. | 16 | TRBJ1-3 | TRBV7-2 | . | TGTGCCAGCAGCTTAGCGAGACACTCCTCTGGAAACACCATATATTTT | CASSLARHSSGNTIYF
. | 12 | TRBJ1-1 | TRBV29-1 | . | TGCAGCGTCCACAGTACCAACACTGAAGCTTTCTTT | CSVHSTNTEAFF
. | 17 | TRBJ2-3 | TRBV5-1 | TRBD1 | TGCGCCAGCAGTCGTGAAAACAGGGGGATTAGCACAGATACGCAGTATTTT | CASSRENRGISTDTQYF
. | 15 | TRBJ2-7 | TRBV10-3 | . | TGTGCCATCAGCAACGCCGAGAGAGCCTACTTTGAGCAGTACTTC | CAISNAERAYFEQYF
. | 14 | TRBJ2-7 | TRBV6-2/TRBV6-3 | . | TGTGCCAGCAGTTACTCGATCCTCAGAACCGAGCAGTACTTC | CASSYSILRTEQYF
. | 12 | TRBJ1-2 | TRBV11-3 | . | TGTGCCCGTGAGCCGTCCGGGTTCGGCTACACCTTC | CAREPSGFGYTF
. | 13 | TRBJ1-2 | TRBV12-3/TRBV12-4 | . | TGTGCCAGCAGTTTAAGTTCGAGGTATGGCTACACCTTC | CASSLSSRYGYTF
. | 15 | TRBJ2-2 | TRBV28 | . | TGTGCCAGCAGTTTAGGAACAGCGAACACCGGGGAGCTGTTTTTT | CASSLGTANTGELFF
. | 15 | TRBJ2-1 | TRBV24-1 | TRBD1 | TGTGCCACCAGTGAACGGTGGGGACAGTACAATGAGCAGTTCTTC | CATSERWGQYNEQFF
. | 15 | TRBJ2-1 | TRBV5-4 | TRBD2 | TGTGCCAGCAGCTTTAGCGGGGGGCCCTACAATGAGCAGTTCTTC | CASSFSGGPYNEQFF
. | 14 | TRBJ1-4 | TRBV6-2/TRBV6-3 | . | TGTGCCAGCAGCCTGGGAGGCGCGCAGGAAAAACTGTTTTTT | CASSLGGAQEKLFF
. | 14 | TRBJ2-1 | TRBV19 | . | TGTGCCAGTAGTCCCCAGGACAGACTAAATGAGCAGTTCTTC | CASSPQDRLNEQFF
. | 13 | TRBJ1-4 | TRBV4-1 | . | TGCGCCAGCAGGGAAAGGGGGAATGAAAAACTGTTTTTT | CASRERGNEKLFF
. | 16 | TRBJ1-1 | TRBV27 | TRBD1 | TGTGCCAGCAGTTCTGGGACAGGCCGGGCTAAAACTGAAGCTTTCTTT | CASSSGTGRAKTEAFF
. | 15 | TRBJ1-5 | TRBV19 | TRBD1 | TGTGCCAGTAGTTATCGGGACAGGGCCGATCAGCCCCAGCATTTT | CASSYRDRADQPQHF
. | 14 | TRBJ1-2 | TRBV7-8 | . | TGTGCCAGCAGCCCCCAGACAGAGGACTATGGCTACACCTTC | CASSPQTEDYGYTF
. | 15 | TRBJ1-5 | TRBV16 | . | TGTGCCAGCAGCCAATCCCGGGGTCAGGATCAGCCCCAGCATTTT | CASSQSRGQDQPQHF
. | 16 | TRBJ2-7 | TRBV28 | TRBD2 | TGTGCCAGCAGTTTAGGAAGCGGGGGGCACTCCTACGAGCAGTACTTC | CASSLGSGGHSYEQYF
. | 13 | TRBJ2-1 | TRBV12-3/TRBV12-4 | TRBD2 | TGTGCCAGCGGGCTAGCGGGAGACGATGAGCAGTTCTTC | CASGLAGDDEQFF
. | 13 | TRBJ2-5 | TRBV9 | TRBD1 | TGTGCCAGCAGCGCCGGACAGGAGGAGACCCAGTACTTC | CASSAGQEETQYF
. | 15 | TRBJ2-1 | TRBV7-3 | TRBD1 | TGTGCCAGCAGCCAGGACAGGGGGGAGTACAATGAGCAGTTCTTC | CASSQDRGEYNEQFF
. | 15 | TRBJ2-5 | TRBV2 | TRBD2 | TGTGCCAGCAGTGTTCGGGCGGGGGGCCAAGAGACCCAGTACTTC | CASSVRAGGQETQYF
. | 13 | TRBJ1-1 | TRBV2 | . | TGTGCCAGCAGGGACGGGGATTTTGAGGAAGCTTTCTTT | CASRDGDFEEAFF
. | 15 | TRBJ1-6 | TRBV2 | . | TGTGCCAGCAGTGAAGGGCAGGGTTGGAATTCACCCCTCCACTTT | CASSEGQGWNSPLHF
. | 12 | TRBJ2-1 | TRBV19 | . | TGTGCCAGTAGTATGCGGGGCGCGGAGCAGTTCTTC | CASSMRGAEQFF
. | 14 | TRBJ2-5 | TRBV6-5 | TRBD1 | TGTGCCAGCAGTTCGACGGACAGGGATGGGACCCAGTACTTC | CASSSTDRDGTQYF
. | 14 | TRBJ1-2 | TRBV15 | TRBD1 | TGTGCCACCAGCAGAGACGGGGACAGCTATGGCTACACCTTC | CATSRDGDSYGYTF
once | 15 | TRBJ1-1 | TRBV27 | . | TGTGCCAGCAGTCCTTCAGAATGGACACAACCAGAAGCTTTCTTT | CASSPSEWTQPEAFF
. | 15 | TRBJ1-2 | TRBV7-2 | . | TGTGCCAGCAGCTTAAATATCTTGGCATCTCAAGGCTACACCTTC | CASSLNILASQGYTF
. | 15 | TRBJ2-1 | TRBV7-2 | . | TGTGCCAGCAGCTTAAGTCGACAGCCTCACAATGAGCAGTTCTTC | CASSLSRQPHNEQFF
few | 13 | TRBJ1-1 | TRBV19 | . | TGTGCCACCACACGGGAGTCAAACACTGAAGCTTTCTTT | CATTRESNTEAFF
once | 12 | TRBJ1-1 | TRBV3-1/TRBV3-2 | . | TGTGCCAGCAGCCAAGACGGCGGGGGAGCTTTCTTT | CASSQDGGGAFF
. | 20 | TRBJ2-2 | TRBV6-6 | TRBD2 | TGTGCCAGCAGTCCCGGAGGAGGTAGCGGGGGGGCCGGAGTCACCGGGGAGCTGTTTTTT | CASSPGGGSGGAGVTGELFF
. | 13 | TRBJ2-1 | TRBV29-1 | TRBD2 | TGCAGCGGACTTAGCGGGGGGGCAGATGAGCAGTTCTTC | CSGLSGGADEQFF
. | 14 | TRBJ1-6 | TRBV6-5 | . | TGTGCCAGCAGTCCGAGGACAGACAATTCACCCCTCCACTTT | CASSPRTDNSPLHF
. | 14 | TRBJ1-1 | TRBV6-5 | . | TGTGCCAGCAACAAACCGGGAGTAAACACTGAAGCTTTCTTT | CASNKPGVNTEAFF
. | 15 | TRBJ2-5 | TRBV2 | TRBD2 | TGTGCCAGCAGTGTCGCCCCAGCGGGGCAAGAGACCCAGTACTTC | CASSVAPAGQETQYF
few | 15 | TRBJ1-3 | TRBV3-1/TRBV3-2 | . | TGTGCCAGCAGCCAAGCGGGGGACTCTGGAAACACCATATATTTT | CASSQAGDSGNTIYF
. | 15 | TRBJ1-5 | TRBV2 | TRBD1 | TGTGCCAGCAGGGCCGGGACAGGGGCCAATCAGCCCCAGCATTTT | CASRAGTGANQPQHF
. | 15 | TRBJ2-3 | TRBV10-3 | . | TGTGCCATCAGTGAGCGGGGAGAGTGGACAGATACGCAGTATTTT | CAISERGEWTDTQYF
. | 16 | TRBJ2-2 | TRBV18 | TRBD2 | TGTGCCAGCTCGGAGCTAGCGGGAGCGAACACCGGGGAGCTGTTTTTT | CASSELAGANTGELFF
. | 13 | TRBJ2-5 | TRBV5-1 | TRBD1 | TGCGCCAGCAGCCCAACAGGGGTGGAGACCCAGTACTTC | CASSPTGVETQYF
. | 14 | TRBJ1-1 | TRBV6-5 | . | TGTGCCAGCGCTCTCGGCAGGACTAACACTGAAGCTTTCTTT | CASALGRTNTEAFF
. | 18 | TRBJ2-3 | TRBV5-4 | TRBD1 | TGTGCCAGCAGCGCGGACAGGGTTTTTTTGCTCGGCACAGATACGCAGTATTTT | CASSADRVFLLGTDTQYF
. | 15 | TRBJ2-1 | TRBV9 | TRBD2 | TGTGCCAGCAGCCCCGACTTGGCGGGAGGACATGAGCAGTTCTTC | CASSPDLAGGHEQFF
. | 13 | TRBJ1-3 | TRBV11-2 | . | TGTGCCAGTAATTCGTACTCTGGAAACACCATATATTTT | CASNSYSGNTIYF
. | 15 | TRBJ1-1 | TRBV3-1/TRBV3-2 | TRBD1 | TGTGCCAGCAGCCCTAGACAGGGACTGAGCACTGAAGCTTTCTTT | CASSPRQGLSTEAFF